This is a list of T cell receptor beta chains from one sample in a study of blood T cell repertoires in COVID-19. The assay was immunoSEQ multiplex PCR, and TCRdb's table has in-frame clones only and misses some. The sample holds roughly 90,000 clones, about four fifths seen once. Sequencing was done on a sample of peripheral blood. The receptors derive from a woman aged 70-85 years with acute or convalescent COVID-19. Both conserved end residues are part of each CDR3. The D gene is left open where the match is weak. The size entry is marked missing in some rows and otherwise reads once, few, many or a size class.

size: -; V: TRBV18; D: TRBD2; J: TRBJ2-3; DNA: TGTGCCAGCTCACCACCGAGCCTAGCGGGGGATCGTACGCAGTATTTT; CDR3: CASSPPSLAGDRTQYF
size: -; V: TRBV6-1; D: TRBD1; J: TRBJ1-1; DNA: TGTGCCAGCAGTGAGTGGACAGGGACTGAAGCTTTCTTT; CDR3: CASSEWTGTEAFF
size: -; V: TRBV25-1; D: -; J: TRBJ1-1; DNA: TGTGCCTCCACCGGGGAGAACACTGAAGCTTTCTTT; CDR3: CASTGENTEAFF
size: -; V: TRBV19; D: -; J: TRBJ1-2; DNA: TGTGCCAGTAGATCGGGAGGTTATAACTATGGCTACACCTTC; CDR3: CASRSGGYNYGYTF
size: -; V: TRBV19; D: -; J: TRBJ1-5; DNA: TGTGCCAGTAACACAGACCTGTGGAATCAGCCCCAGCATTTT; CDR3: CASNTDLWNQPQHF
size: once; V: TRBV2; D: TRBD2; J: TRBJ2-1; DNA: TGTGCCAGCAGGACCGGACTAGATGCCAATGAGCAGTTCTTC; CDR3: CASRTGLDANEQFF
size: once; V: TRBV3-1/TRBV3-2; D: -; J: TRBJ2-7; DNA: TGTGCCAGCAGCGTCAGCTCCTACGAGCAGTACTTC; CDR3: CASSVSSYEQYF
size: -; V: TRBV15; D: TRBD2; J: TRBJ2-3; DNA: TGTGCCACCAGGGAGCGGGGGGAAACAGATACGCAGTATTTT; CDR3: CATRERGETDTQYF
size: -; V: TRBV30; D: -; J: TRBJ1-4; DNA: TGTGCCTGGAGTGACACAGGGTCGACTAATGAAAAACTGTTTTTT; CDR3: CAWSDTGSTNEKLFF
size: -; V: TRBV5-1; D: -; J: TRBJ2-7; DNA: TGCGCCAGCAGCTTGGGGCTAGCCAACTCCTACGAGCAGTACTTC; CDR3: CASSLGLANSYEQYF
size: -; V: TRBV18; D: -; J: TRBJ1-1; DNA: TGTGCCAGCTCACCAGGCATGAACACTGAAGCTTTCTTT; CDR3: CASSPGMNTEAFF
size: -; V: TRBV6-5; D: -; J: TRBJ1-2; DNA: TGTGCCAGCAGGCTCGACAGTAACTATGGCTACACCTTC; CDR3: CASRLDSNYGYTF
size: -; V: TRBV5-4; D: -; J: TRBJ2-5; DNA: TGTGCCAGCAGCTTGGGAGGCAGGGTTTCAGGGGAGACCCAGTACTTC; CDR3: CASSLGGRVSGETQYF
size: -; V: TRBV5-4; D: -; J: TRBJ1-6; DNA: TGTGCCAGCAGCTTAGATAGATCCAATTCACCCCTCCACTTT; CDR3: CASSLDRSNSPLHF
size: -; V: TRBV28; D: -; J: TRBJ1-1; DNA: TGTGCCAGCAGTTCTAACCAGGGGCAGGGTTGGACTGAAGCTTTCTTT; CDR3: CASSSNQGQGWTEAFF
size: -; V: TRBV5-8; D: TRBD1; J: TRBJ2-7; DNA: TGTGCCAGCAGCACAGGACAGGGGGCTCCCGGGCAGTACTTC; CDR3: CASSTGQGAPGQYF
size: -; V: TRBV7-6; D: -; J: TRBJ2-6; DNA: TGTGCCAGCAGCCCATTGGGGGGCTCTGGGGCCAACGTCCTGACTTTC; CDR3: CASSPLGGSGANVLTF
size: -; V: TRBV6-5; D: TRBD1; J: TRBJ1-1; DNA: TGTGCCAGCAAGCCGGGACAGGGGGCGAACACTGAAGCTTTCTTT; CDR3: CASKPGQGANTEAFF
size: few; V: TRBV5-1; D: -; J: TRBJ1-1; DNA: TGCGCCAGCAGCTTGCGGGGATGGATCGATAGGAGCGGGGTATCCATGAACACTGAAGCTTTCTTT; CDR3: CASSLRGWIDRSGVSMNTEAFF
size: -; V: TRBV27; D: TRBD2; J: TRBJ2-1; DNA: TGTGCCAGCAGTTTCAACGGGGGGGGGAATGAGCAGTTCTTC; CDR3: CASSFNGGGNEQFF
size: once; V: TRBV19; D: -; J: TRBJ1-3; DNA: TGTGCCAGTAGGGAGGGGCAGGGTTATGGAAACACCATATATTTT; CDR3: CASREGQGYGNTIYF
size: -; V: TRBV5-1; D: -; J: TRBJ2-1; DNA: TGCGCCAGCAGGTTAACACCCATCGGGGGAGGCAATGAGCAGTTCTTC; CDR3: CASRLTPIGGGNEQFF
size: -; V: TRBV24-1; D: -; J: TRBJ1-4; DNA: TGTGCCACCAGTGATTTGAACGACTCTAATGAAAAACTGTTTTTT; CDR3: CATSDLNDSNEKLFF
size: -; V: TRBV7-2; D: -; J: TRBJ2-2; DNA: TGTGCCAGCAGCCCGGGGTGGGCTCGTAACACCGGGGAGCTGTTTTTT; CDR3: CASSPGWARNTGELFF
size: -; V: TRBV9; D: -; J: TRBJ2-2; DNA: TGTGCCAGCAGCCCGGAATCCCTCCGAGGTGTCCTGTTTTTT; CDR3: CASSPESLRGVLFF
size: -; V: TRBV2; D: TRBD1; J: TRBJ1-2; DNA: TGTGCCAGCCGACCCGACAGGGGGGCCTATGGCTACACCTTC; CDR3: CASRPDRGAYGYTF
size: -; V: TRBV28; D: TRBD1; J: TRBJ1-1; DNA: TGTGCCAGCAGTTTGTCGACAGGGACTGAAGCTTTCTTT; CDR3: CASSLSTGTEAFF
size: -; V: TRBV14; D: -; J: TRBJ2-5; DNA: TGTGCCAGCAGCGCTATACTCGGGGTGGGGACCCAGTACTTC; CDR3: CASSAILGVGTQYF
size: -; V: TRBV13; D: TRBD1; J: TRBJ1-1; DNA: TGTGCCAGCAGCTTAGATCTAGGGGGCAATCGGAGGTACACTGAAGCTTTCTTT; CDR3: CASSLDLGGNRRYTEAFF
size: once; V: TRBV6-5; D: -; J: TRBJ1-1; DNA: TGTGCCAGCACCCTAATAGGGGACATGGCTTTCTTT; CDR3: CASTLIGDMAFF
size: -; V: TRBV30; D: TRBD1; J: TRBJ2-7; DNA: TGTGCCTGGAGTACGACAGGGGCGGGAATTGGTCAGTACTTC; CDR3: CAWSTTGAGIGQYF
size: -; V: TRBV7-9; D: -; J: TRBJ1-4; DNA: TGTGCCAGCAGCTTACTACAGGGCCTTAATGAAAAACTGTTTTTT; CDR3: CASSLLQGLNEKLFF
size: -; V: TRBV18; D: -; J: TRBJ1-4; DNA: TGTGCCAGCTCACCAACCCAAAGCGGTAATGAAAAACTGTTTTTT; CDR3: CASSPTQSGNEKLFF
size: -; V: TRBV11-2; D: -; J: TRBJ2-3; DNA: TGTGCCAGCAGCTCTTCGGGAGATACGCAGTATTTT; CDR3: CASSSSGDTQYF
size: few; V: TRBV5-6; D: -; J: TRBJ1-5; DNA: TGTGCCAGCAGCCCGCGATCGGGGATTAGCAATCAGCCCCAGCATTTT; CDR3: CASSPRSGISNQPQHF
size: -; V: TRBV5-5; D: TRBD1; J: TRBJ1-2; DNA: TGTGCCAGCAGCAGATTGGGACAGGACTATGGCTACACCTTC; CDR3: CASSRLGQDYGYTF
size: -; V: TRBV6-6; D: TRBD2; J: TRBJ2-7; DNA: TGTGCCAGCAACGAAAGGACTAGCGGTACCTACGAGCAGTACTTC; CDR3: CASNERTSGTYEQYF
size: -; V: TRBV28; D: -; J: TRBJ1-3; DNA: TGTGCCAGCAGTTTACTGGGGGCGAGTGGAAACACCATATATTTT; CDR3: CASSLLGASGNTIYF
size: -; V: TRBV13; D: TRBD1; J: TRBJ1-3; DNA: TGTGCCAGCAGCCCCTCGGAACAGGGGAACTCTGGAAACACCATATATTTT; CDR3: CASSPSEQGNSGNTIYF
size: -; V: TRBV12-3/TRBV12-4; D: -; J: TRBJ1-3; DNA: TGTGCCAGCAGTTTAGTCTCGAAAGCCGCCATATATTTT; CDR3: CASSLVSKAAIYF
size: -; V: TRBV12-3/TRBV12-4; D: -; J: TRBJ1-5; DNA: TGTGCCAGCAGTTTAGCGCAGGGTCAGCCCCAGCATTTT; CDR3: CASSLAQGQPQHF
size: -; V: TRBV6-5; D: TRBD1; J: TRBJ1-2; DNA: TGTGCCAGCAGTCCTCGACAGGGGGCGGAGTACGGCTACACCTTC; CDR3: CASSPRQGAEYGYTF
size: -; V: TRBV5-1; D: -; J: TRBJ2-4; DNA: TGCGCCAGCAGTTGGGGGGGCGAGGACATTCAGTACTTC; CDR3: CASSWGGEDIQYF
size: -; V: TRBV24-1; D: -; J: TRBJ2-1; DNA: TGTGCCACCAGTGATTTGGTTGCCAGCTCCTACAATGAGCAGTTCTTC; CDR3: CATSDLVASSYNEQFF